Below, 13 T cell receptor beta chains from the same sample are listed, as sequenced in a study of blood T cell repertoires in COVID-19. Data came from immunoSEQ multiplex PCR; TCRdb stores just in-frame clones and leaves some out. The repertoire holds around 700,000 clones, with 85% to 90% as singletons. The specimen was peripheral blood. The receptors derive from a woman aged 18 to 35 with acute or convalescent COVID-19.

V usage is TRBV19 and J usage is TRBJ1-1; tentatively, D is TRBD1 (5 bases). Trimming left V 6 bases short and J 6 bases short, with 20 bases between. CDR1 and CDR2 (germline): LNHDA, SQIVND (reference sequence). The CDR3 is made up of 15 amino acids. The CDR3 loop is CASRNNRRVAAEAFF. In DNA form, the CDR3 reads TGTGCCAGTAGAAACAACAGGCGTGTGGCGGCTGAAGCTTTCTTT.

The V call is TRBV5-1, the J call TRBJ1-1; D perhaps matches TRBD1 (6 bases). This CDR3 region has 18 residues. Germline V gives CDR1 SGHRS, CDR2 YFSETQ. V was shortened by 0 bases and J by 0 bases, with 18 bases between the two germline ends. This CDR3 is CASSLASQGQTLNTEAFF. The CDR3 DNA reads as TGCGCCAGCAGCTTGGCATCTCAGGGACAAACACTGAACACTGAAGCTTTCTTT.

The chain uses TRBV3-1 (or the pseudogene TRBV3-2) and TRBJ2-5; 7 bases are shared with TRBD1. The ends lost 6 bases at V and 6 bases at J; junction bases unmatched: 10. This CDR3 comprises 14 residues. CDR1 is LGHDT, CDR2 YNNKEL, per germline (reference sequence). The DNA of the CDR3 is TGTGCCAGCAGTGTAGGGGGCTGGGAAAAGACCCAGTACTTC. This translates into CASSVGGWEKTQYF.

The rearrangement joins TRBV30 to TRBJ2-3; 8 bases fit TRBD1. V lost 7 bases, J lost 3 bases, and 6 bases stayed unmatched. This CDR3 has 13 residues. Looked up from germline, CDR1 is GTSNPN and CDR2 is SVGIG (reference sequence). CDR3 nucleotide sequence: TGTGCCTCCACTCAGGGGGCTACAGATACGCAGTATTTT. It encodes CASTQGATDTQYF.

The V and J genes are TRBV7-2 and TRBJ1-3; 8 bases align to TRBD1. CDR3 length: 15 amino acids. CDR1 is SGHTA and CDR2 is FQGNSA in the germline V gene. J gave up 4 bases and V 5 bases, and 7 bases lay outside the gene matches. Written as DNA, the CDR3 is TGTGCCAGCAGCCCGGACAGGGTGGGAGGAAACACCATATATTTT. Amino acids: CASSPDRVGGNTIYF. Drawing the rest from reference TRBV7-2 and TRBJ1-3, the complete variable domain is GAGVSQSPSNKVTEKGKDVELRCDPISGHTALYWYRQSLGQGLEFLIYFQGNSAPDKSGLPSDRFSAERTGGSVSTLTIQRTQQEDSAVYLCASSPDRVGGNTIYFGEGSWLTVV.

The V call is TRBV14, the J call TRBJ2-7; D may be TRBD2 (6 bases). The CDR3 has 16 amino acids. Trimming removed 0 bases at V and 2 bases at J, with 14 bases between. Per the germline V gene, CDR1 is SGHDN and CDR2 is FVKESK. The CDR3 spells CASSQDRGTFTYEQYF. CDR3 nucleotides: TGTGCCAGCAGCCAAGATCGGGGGACTTTTACCTACGAGCAGTACTTC.

The chain combines TRBV18 with TRBJ1-1; D gene ambiguous. This CDR3 contains 13 residues. Deletions cut 6 bases from V and 3 bases from J, with 11 bases between. Germline CDR1 and CDR2: KGHSH and LQKENI. CDR3 in DNA: TGTGCCAGCTCGACCATACGGGACACTGAAGCTTTCTTT. As protein: CASSTIRDTEAFF.

The chain combines TRBV11-2 with TRBJ1-3; D perhaps matches TRBD1 (6 bases). The CDR3 is 16 amino acids. CDR1 is SGHAT and CDR2 is FQNNGV in the germline V gene. Trimming cost V 3 bases and J 4 bases, with 16 bases left between them. The DNA of the CDR3 is TGTGCCAGCAGCTTTGGTACAGGGAATACGGGAAACACCATATATTTT. Translating it yields CASSFGTGNTGNTIYF.

J is TRBJ2-3 and V is TRBV7-8, with a tentative D call TRBD1 (5 bases). V dropped 5 bases and J dropped 6 bases, with 18 bases sitting between them. Germline CDR1 is SGHVS and CDR2 is FQNEAQ. This CDR3 has 15 amino acids. The CDR3 sequence is CASSPNSASGDTQYF. In nucleotides, the CDR3 is TGTGCCAGCAGCCCGAACAGTGCCTCAGGGGATACGCAGTATTTT. The whole variable domain, filled in from reference TRBV7-8 and TRBJ2-3, reads GAGVSQSPRYKVAKRGQDVALRCDPISGHVSLFWYQQALGQGPEFLTYFQNEAQLDKSGLPSDRFFAERPEGSVSTLKIQRTQQEDSAVYLCASSPNSASGDTQYFGPGTRLTVL.

This clone was picked up a small number of times. The rearrangement joins TRBV4-1 to TRBJ1-2; D uncertain. The CDR3 runs 15 residues. V was cut by 2 bases and J by 3 bases, with 13 bases left in between. Germline V lookup: CDR1 MGHRA, CDR2 YSYEKL. CDR3 DNA: TGCGCCAGCAGCCAATGGTCAGCAGGCGACTATGGCTACACCTTC. The encoded protein is CASSQWSAGDYGYTF.

V gene TRBV29-1 combines with J gene TRBJ1-5, with D unclear. V gave up 6 bases and J gave up 0 bases, with 9 bases separating them. Germline V gene sequence: CDR1 SQVTM, CDR2 ANQGSEA. The CDR3 sequence is 13 residues long. The CDR3 coding sequence is TGCAGCGTCAGTACAGATAGCAATCAGCCCCAGCATTTT. Its translation is CSVSTDSNQPQHF. Drawing the rest from reference TRBV29-1 and TRBJ1-5, the complete variable domain is SAVISQKPSRDICQRGTSLTIQCQVDSQVTMMFWYRQQPGQSLTLIATANQGSEATYESGFVIDKFPISRPNLTFSTLTVSNMSPEDSSIYLCSVSTDSNQPQHFGDGTRLSIL.

The J gene is TRBJ2-2, the V gene TRBV9; weak D call: TRBD1 (5 bases). This CDR3 contains 15 residues. Germline V gene data show CDR1 as SGDLS and CDR2 as YYNGEE. Trimming took off 4 bases at V and 3 bases at J, with 13 bases between the two ends. DNA for the CDR3: TGTGCCAGCAGCCACCTTGGGGCCTACACCGGGGAGCTGTTTTTT. Its translation is CASSHLGAYTGELFF.

The chain is built from TRBV7-9 and TRBJ1-1; D is unresolved. Germline CDR1 and CDR2: SEHNR and FQNEAQ (reference sequence). CDR3 size: 13 residues. Trimming left V 7 bases short and J 5 bases short, with 14 bases between. Here the CDR3 DNA reads TGTGCCAGCATCACACCCGGGAGGACTGAAGCTTTCTTT. Its translation: CASITPGRTEAFF.